This TCR beta chain originates from a study of Graves' ophthalmopathy and Graves' hyperthyroidism. Study-wide results and caveats: The model predicted ophthalmopathy progression with 60% to 71% sensitivity and 72% to 85% specificity.

Hyperthyroidism qualified as stable when ophthalmopathy did not develop within 18 months of follow-up. Included hyperthyroidism patients were aged 18 to 65 and newly diagnosed (under 2 months' duration). PBMCs were density-gradient isolated from approximately 9.8 ml fresh blood. The table lists this clonotype with many counts. Its specificity is not known. CDR1 and CDR2 (germline): MNHNS, SASEGT. The CDR3 runs 14 residues. The ends were cut back, 0 bases at V and 8 bases at J, with 13 bases in the middle. Investigators amplified TCR beta CDR3 regions from RNA transcripts. The workflow started with a first-round RT-PCR run with HTBI primers and then moved on to a second-round multiplex PCR. TCRdb redid the calling of the multiplex PCR reads with MiXCR, one entry per CDR3 protein. The repertoire holds 400,000 to 500,000 distinct CDR3 sequences, with roughly 20% as singletons.

This sequence originates from a woman between 18 and 30 years old with stable Graves' hyperthyroidism. Sample: peripheral blood. The rearrangement links TRBV6-1 to TRBJ1-1; TRBD1 is a possible D gene (6 bases). CDR3 DNA sequence: TGTGCCAGCAGTGAAGCAGGTCGGGGGACAGAAGCTTTCTTT. It translates to CASSEAGRGTEAFF.